Below, one TCR beta chain is given with its context. Its antigen is unidentified. This specimen comes from a study of shared clonotypes between healthy human individuals. Study summary: For every donor, three CD4 naive, three CD4 memory, two CD8 naive and one CD8 memory plates were used.

In germline, CDR1 is SGHAT, CDR2 FQNNGV. V lost 8 bases to trimming and J lost 7 bases; unmatched junction nucleotides: 2. CDR3 size: 11 residues. Each cell subset's genomic DNA was divided evenly among several immunoSEQ plates. The method was immunoSEQ multiplex PCR; TCRdb's version includes in-frame clones alone and lacks a portion of them. Of 2.3 million or so clones detected, roughly 93% appear once; the ten largest clones hold 0.35% to 0.5%. Study findings and constraints: Naive subsets usually exceeded memory subsets in estimated richness.

Sequenced sample: naive CD4+ T cells from PBMCs. Noted subset: CD45RA+ positively selected. The V and J genes are TRBV11-2 and TRBJ2-1, with 7 bases that match TRBD2. The sequence came from a man between 18 and 29 years old in good health. Some clones in this sample may be carry-over from other donors' samples. The CDR3 is CASRGVNEQFF. For the CDR3, the DNA is TGTGCCAGCCGGGGGGTTAATGAGCAGTTCTTC.